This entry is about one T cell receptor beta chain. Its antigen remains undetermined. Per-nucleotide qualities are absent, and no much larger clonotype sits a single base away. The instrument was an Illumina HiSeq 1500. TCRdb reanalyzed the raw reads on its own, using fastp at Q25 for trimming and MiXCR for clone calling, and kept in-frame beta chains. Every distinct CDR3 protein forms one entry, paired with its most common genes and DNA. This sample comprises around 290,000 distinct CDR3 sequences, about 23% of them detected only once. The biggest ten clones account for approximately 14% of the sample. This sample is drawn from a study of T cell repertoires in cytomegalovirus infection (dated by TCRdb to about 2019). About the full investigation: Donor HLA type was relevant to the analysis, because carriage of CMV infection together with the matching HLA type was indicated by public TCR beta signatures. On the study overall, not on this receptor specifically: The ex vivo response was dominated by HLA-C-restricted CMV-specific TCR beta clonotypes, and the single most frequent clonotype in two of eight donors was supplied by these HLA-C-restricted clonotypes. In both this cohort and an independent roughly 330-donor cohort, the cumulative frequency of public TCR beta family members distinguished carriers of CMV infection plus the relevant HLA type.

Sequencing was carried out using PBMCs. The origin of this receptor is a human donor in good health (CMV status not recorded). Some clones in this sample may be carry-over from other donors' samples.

The CDR3 protein: CASSLLGFSNQPQHF. The sequence in DNA is TGTGCCAGCAGTTTATTAGGGTTCAGCAATCAGCCCCAGCATTTT. This chain joins TRBV28 to TRBJ1-5; no confident D gene assignment can be made. The CDR3 contains 15 residues, cysteine and phenylalanine counted. Solely the CDR3 DNA is kept, with 45 bases framed from the first base. V loses 1 base, J loses 1 base, and the germline ends lie 8 bases apart. Via the germline V gene, CDR1 is MDHEN and CDR2 SYDVKM.